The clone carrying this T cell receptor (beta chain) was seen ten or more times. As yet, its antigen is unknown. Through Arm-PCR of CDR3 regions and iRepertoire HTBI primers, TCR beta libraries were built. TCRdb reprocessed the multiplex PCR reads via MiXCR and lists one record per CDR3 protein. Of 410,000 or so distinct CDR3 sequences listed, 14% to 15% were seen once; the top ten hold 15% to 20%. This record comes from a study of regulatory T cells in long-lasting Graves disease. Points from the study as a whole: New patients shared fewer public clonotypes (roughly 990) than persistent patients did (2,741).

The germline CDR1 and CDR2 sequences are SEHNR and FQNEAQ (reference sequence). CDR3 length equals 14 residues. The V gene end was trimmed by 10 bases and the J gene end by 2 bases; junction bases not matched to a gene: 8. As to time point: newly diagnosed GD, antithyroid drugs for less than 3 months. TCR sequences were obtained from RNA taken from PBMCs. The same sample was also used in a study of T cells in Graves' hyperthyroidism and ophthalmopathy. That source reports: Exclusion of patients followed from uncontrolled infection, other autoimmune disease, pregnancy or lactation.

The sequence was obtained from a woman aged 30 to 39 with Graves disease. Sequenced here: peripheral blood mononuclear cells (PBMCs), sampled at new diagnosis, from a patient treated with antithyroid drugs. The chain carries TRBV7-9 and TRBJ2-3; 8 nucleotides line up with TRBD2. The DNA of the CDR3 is TGTGCCACTAAGCCGGGAGGGTCCACAGATACGCAGTATTTT. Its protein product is CATKPGGSTDTQYF.